The TCR beta chain under discussion was sequenced for a study of shared clonotypes between healthy human individuals (dated by TCRdb to about 2020). Some background on the complete study: Three men and a couple of women, aged 18 to 49 years, made up the cohort. Per donor, three plates each were used for CD4 naive and CD4 memory, two for CD8 naive, and one for CD8 memory. The study deeply sequenced blood TCR repertoires of five healthy adults to estimate repertoire size and the extent of clonotype sharing between individuals. To increase sequencing depth and limit assay-specific biases, different laboratories used diverse techniques to prepare libraries and sequence TCR repertoires. Leukapheresis yielded between about 0.8 and 9.5 billion PBMCs per donor. Overall study results and their limits: Because the study included a small number of donors, the genetic and exposure-history diversity represented was limited. Naive subsets generally had larger estimated clonotype richness than memory subsets. Pairwise subsampling led to the expectation that sequencing depth would affect the degree of clonotype sharing among donors. Incomplete sequencing was indicated by rarefaction of sorted-subset datasets, despite the large sequencing depth. Only blood was sampled, and tissue TCR repertoires likely differ from those in blood. Sharing across a handful of donors was observed for around 4.8% of naive CD4, about 4% of naive CD8, over 2% of memory CD4, and roughly 0.4% of memory CD8 clonotypes. Higher generation probabilities were observed for clonotypes shared by all four sorted-subset donors than for non-shared clonotypes.

Using the deep immunoSEQ assay, TCR CDR3 regions were amplified from genomic DNA by multiplex PCR. Extracted genomic DNA from each cell subset was spread evenly across all wells of several immunoSEQ 96-well plates, with each plate serving as a replicate. For sorted subsets, approximately 190 ng of genomic DNA, equivalent to around 29,000 T cell genomes, went into each replicate PCR. The purified libraries were quantified using a Qubit 3.0 fluorometer, sized with a Bioanalyzer 2100, and then quantified again using the KAPA Library Quantification kit. Every immunoSEQ 96-well plate was sequenced on a separate single-read 150-cycle Illumina NextSeq 550 flow cell. The paper's processing steps were these. Because only junctional sequences without quality scores were contained in the immunoSEQ output, filtering matching that applied to full-length reads could not be performed. Sequences were annotated with PyIR, a Python wrapper for IgBLAST v1.9, and V/J genes and CDR3 were assigned using IMGT germline references. Reads with weak V/J assignments (E-value above 1e-6), missing CDR3, stop codons, out-of-frame junctions, or ambiguous translated residues were removed. V3J clonotypes were defined as sequences sharing an identical inferred V gene, J gene, and CDR3 amino acid sequence. Percentage overlap between repertoires was computed as shared unique clonotypes divided by the size of the smaller repertoire. Repertoire richness was assessed with RTK rarefaction, the Chao1 estimator, and Recon v2.1 estimates of unobserved clonotypes. Generation probabilities were computed with OLGA for all TCRbeta clonotypes obtained by the gDNA method from several donors. Drawn from immuneACCESS, this table holds only the in-frame rearrangements with V and J called that TCRdb kept. Clones are partly lost; checked studies trace under half to an unresolved V gene and leave the rest unexplained. The DNA was the basis for D and trimming; V, J and clone size are from that table. The sample table holds around 2.5 million clones, of which roughly 93% were seen once. 0.36% of the sample goes to the ten largest clones.

V lost 2 bases and J lost 8 bases, and the count of bases not matched to a germline gene is 9. CDR1 and CDR2 are read off the germline V gene as SGHRS and YFSETQ. Reading from cysteine to phenylalanine, the CDR3 counts 15 amino acids. CDR3 DNA only is kept here, 45 bases in frame from base 1. The donors were healthy, HIV-negative adults with no recently reported acute infections or vaccinations. Only Caucasian adults living in Nashville, Tennessee, USA were represented among the donors. CD4+ T cells were enriched by magnetic negative selection, after which naive cells were positively selected on CD45RA and the negative fraction was taken as the memory subset. After blood collection by leukapheresis, PBMCs were isolated using Ficoll-Histopaque density gradient centrifugation and then cryopreserved in the vapor phase of liquid nitrogen. Analytical flow cytometry was used to check the purity and quantity of every magnetically sorted T cell population. Genomic DNA was isolated from each sorted fraction and quantified by UV absorbance on a Nanodrop 2000c.

A word on this clone: It lacks a known antigen. Nothing much larger sits one base from this clone, and base qualities are not available.

This TCR came from a man aged 18 to 30 in good health. Some clones in this sample may be carry-over from other donors' samples. The rearranged segments are TRBV5-1 and TRBJ2-1, and 8 junction bases match TRBD2. The sequenced material came from naive CD4+ T cells from PBMCs. The cell subset or site label for this specimen denotes: CD45RA+ positively selected. This receptor carries the CDR3 CASSFRPAGADEQFF. At the DNA level, the sequence is TGCGCCAGCAGCTTCAGGCCAGCGGGAGCCGATGAGCAGTTCTTC.